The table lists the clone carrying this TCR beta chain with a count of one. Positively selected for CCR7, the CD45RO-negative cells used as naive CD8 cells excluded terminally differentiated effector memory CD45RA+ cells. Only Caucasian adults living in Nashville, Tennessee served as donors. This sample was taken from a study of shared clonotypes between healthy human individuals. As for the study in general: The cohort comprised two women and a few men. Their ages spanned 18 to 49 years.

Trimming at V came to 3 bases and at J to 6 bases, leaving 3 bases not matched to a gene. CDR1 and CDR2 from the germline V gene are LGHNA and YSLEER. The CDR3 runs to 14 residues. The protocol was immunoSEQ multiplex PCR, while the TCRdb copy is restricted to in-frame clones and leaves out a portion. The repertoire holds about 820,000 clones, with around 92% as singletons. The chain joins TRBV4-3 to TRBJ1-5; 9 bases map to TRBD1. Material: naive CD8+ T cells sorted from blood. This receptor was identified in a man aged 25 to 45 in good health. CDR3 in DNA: TGCGCCAGCAGCCACGGACAGGGGAGTCAGCCCCAGCATTTT. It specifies CASSHGQGSQPQHF.